This T cell receptor (beta chain) was sequenced during a study of cytomegalovirus exposure and HLA in healthy donors. Study observations and caveats: Sequencing had likely introduced a cluster of highly shared sequence variants as an artifact. Common viral pathogens were later found to be apparently linked to several of the most significant clusters. A few CMV-associated chains proved CMV antigen-specific in vitro.

With 60 Vbeta and 13 Jbeta primers, the PCR was carried out. Assay used: immunoSEQ multiplex PCR; TCRdb lists only in-frame clones, some missing. The sample holds about 120,000 clones, around 80% seen once. A note on this clone: Its target is not known.

CDR1 is SNHLY, CDR2 FYNNEI, per germline. This CDR3 comprises 12 residues. V was shortened by 3 bases and J by 6 bases, with 8 bases between the two germline ends. Sequenced sample: PBMCs. This sequence was found in a female donor in good health and CMV-seronegative. This chain joins TRBV2 and TRBJ1-2, with D hard to call. The CDR3 loop is CASSDWAHGYTF. The CDR3 nucleotides read TGTGCCAGCAGTGATTGGGCACATGGCTACACCTTC. The entire variable domain, with the rest obtained from reference TRBV2 and TRBJ1-2, is as follows: EPEVTQTPSHQVTQMGQEVILRCVPISNHLYFYWYRQILGQKVEFLVSFYNNEISEKSEIFDDQFSVERPDGSNFTLKIRSTKLEDSAMYFCASSDWAHGYTFGSGTRLTVV.